These 3 T cell receptor beta chains were sequenced from one sample in a study of blood T cells in healthy people across ages. A sample-barcoded 5' primer and a J-beta primer mix were used in a second PCR of roughly 7 to 12 cycles. TCRdb fed the 5' RACE reads into MiXCR, producing one record per CDR3 protein. The table has around 1,600,000 distinct CDR3 sequences, around 40% seen once. Input material: blood. The source of these receptors is a woman aged 18-30 years in good health.

V and J are TRBV6-2 or TRBV6-3 and TRBJ2-1; 7 nucleotides agree with TRBD2. TRBJ2-7 explains the end of the DNA better; the J call may be wrong. The V gene's germline CDR1 is MNHEY and CDR2 SVGEGT. This CDR3 spans 17 amino acids. This CDR3 reads CASSYRVGRASYNEQYF. For the CDR3, the DNA is TGTGCCAGCAGTTACCGCGTGGGGAGGGCCTCCTACAATGAGCAGTACTTC.

This chain uses TRBV7-3 with TRBJ2-1; 10 bases match TRBD2. The junction had 14 bases not matched to a gene; V was cut back by 0 bases and J by 12 bases. Germline V CDR1 and CDR2: SGHTA, FQGTGA. CDR3 length: 17 residues. The CDR3: CASSLTSGGSYNERQFF. In nucleotides, the CDR3 is TGTGCCAGCAGCTTAACTAGCGGGGGGTCCTACAATGAGCGGCAGTTCTTC.

The chain uses TRBV2 and TRBJ2-3; D is ambiguous. CDR1 SNHLY and CDR2 FYNNEI come from the germline V gene. V lost 0 bases to trimming and J lost 5 bases, with 3 bases between them. The CDR3 spans 12 residues. The CDR3 DNA reads TGTGCCAGCAGTGAAGCGATAGATACGCAGTATTTT. This translates into CASSEAIDTQYF.